Following are 30 T cell receptor beta chains from one sample sequenced in a study of control samples from healthy donors and cancer patients. Sequenced by immunoSEQ multiplex PCR; TCRdb stores in-frame clones only, minus some. The data show some 170,000 clones, under 96% seen once. The sample consisted of blood. Receptors were obtained from a woman aged 30 to 39 in good health.

DNA of the CDR3: TGTGCCAGCAGCTACGGGACAGGGACTTCACCCCTCCACTTT. It yields the protein CASSYGTGTSPLHF. The rearrangement joins TRBV6-5 to TRBJ1-6, with 9 bases aligning to TRBD1. Germline values: CDR1 MNHEY, CDR2 SVGAGI. Losses at the gene ends were 6 bases for V and 9 bases for J; bases not matched to a gene: 6. CDR3 length equals 14 residues.

The rearrangement joins TRBV5-4 to TRBJ2-7; TRBD2 aligns across 8 bases. This CDR3 has 14 amino acids. The germline CDR1 and CDR2 sequences are SGHNT and YYREEE (reference sequence). J was trimmed by 3 bases and V by 1 base; bases with no gene match: 3. The CDR3 coding sequence is TGTGCCAGCAGCTTGAACGGGAGGGTCTACGAGCAGTACTTC. As protein: CASSLNGRVYEQYF.

The chain recombines TRBV28 with TRBJ1-2; D ambiguous. Germline V gives CDR1 MDHEN, CDR2 SYDVKM. This CDR3 has 14 residues. V was pared by 5 bases and J by 2 bases, with 12 bases between. DNA for the CDR3: TGTGCCAGCAGTACTACTCCTAGCAACTATGGCTACACCTTC. Translated, it gives CASSTTPSNYGYTF.

The V and J genes are TRBV21-1 and TRBJ1-2. TRBV21-1 is an annotated pseudogene. The CDR3 covers 15 residues. The CDR3 DNA follows: TGTGCCAGCAGCAAAGTCTCGGGGCCGAGCTATGGCTACACCTTC. It is translated as CASSKVSGPSYGYTF.

The chain is built from TRBV11-3 and TRBJ2-3; 7 bases align to TRBD1. V dropped 0 bases and J dropped 5; count of bases not matched to a gene: 5. This CDR3 contains 15 residues. CDR1 and CDR2 (germline): SGHNT, YENEEA. The CDR3 region is CASSLEGQTQDTQYF. The CDR3, as DNA: TGTGCCAGCAGCTTAGAGGGACAGACCCAAGATACGCAGTATTTT.

The chain is built from TRBV10-2 and TRBJ2-6; D call uncertain. With 2 bases removed from V and 0 bases from J, the gap between germline ends came to 8 bases. CDR3 length equals 16 residues. Germline CDR1 WSHSY, CDR2 SAAADI. The CDR3 DNA is TGCGCCAGCAGTGAGACAGCACGCTCTGGGGCCAACGTCCTGACTTTC. It specifies CASSETARSGANVLTF.

This chain uses TRBV5-5 with TRBJ1-4; maybe TRBD1 (6 bases). Germline V gene data show CDR1 as SGHKS and CDR2 as YYEKEE (reference sequence). The CDR3 is 13 amino acids. V gave up 6 bases and J gave up 5 bases, with 11 bases separating them. CDR3 nucleotides: TGTGCCAGCACGAACAGGGACAATGAAAAACTGTTTTTT. This encodes CASTNRDNEKLFF.

CDR3 amino acids: CAITGQGDGYEQYF. In DNA, the CDR3 is TGTGCCATTACAGGACAGGGGGACGGGTACGAGCAGTACTTC. This chain links TRBV10-3 with TRBJ2-7; TRBD1 agrees at 10 bases. The junction had 9 bases not matched to a gene; V was cut back by 9 bases and J by 4 bases. CDR1 and CDR2 (germline): ENHRY, SYGVKD. The CDR3 totals 14 residues.

The V gene is TRBV7-9, the J gene TRBJ1-2; 7 bases map to TRBD1. The V gene end was trimmed by 4 bases and the J gene end by 4 bases; junction bases not matched to a gene: 6. Germline V gene lookup returns CDR1 SEHNR and CDR2 FQNEAQ (reference sequence). The CDR3 runs to 14 residues. As DNA, the CDR3 is TGTGCCAGCAGCTCCGGGACAGCGACCTATGGCTACACCTTC. Its translation is CASSSGTATYGYTF. Together with reference TRBV7-9 and TRBJ1-2, the CDR3 gives the full variable domain: DTGVSQNPRHKITKRGQNVTFRCDPISEHNRLYWYRQTLGQGPEFLTYFQNEAQLEKSRLLSDRFSAERPKGSFSTLEIQRTEQGDSAMYLCASSSGTATYGYTFGSGTRLTVV.

This chain connects TRBV2 to TRBJ2-3; 14 bases are a match to TRBD2. From germline, CDR1 is SNHLY and CDR2 FYNNEI. The CDR3 extends over 15 amino acids. The V segment lost 4 bases and the J segment 7 bases; nucleotides outside the gene matches: 4. CDR3 in DNA: TGTGCCAGCAGTGTACGACTAGCGGGAGGGCATACGCAGTATTTT. Encoded protein: CASSVRLAGGHTQYF. The full variable domain, with the rest looked up from reference TRBV2 and TRBJ2-3, is EPEVTQTPSHQVTQMGQEVILRCVPISNHLYFYWYRQILGQKVEFLVSFYNNEISEKSEIFDDQFSVERPDGSNFTLKIRSTKLEDSAMYFCASSVRLAGGHTQYFGPGTRLTVL.

The chain uses TRBV18 and TRBJ1-5; no reliable D call. Germline V gene lookup returns CDR1 KGHSH and CDR2 LQKENI. The CDR3 has 14 amino acids. Deletions cut 3 bases from V and 4 bases from J, with 10 bases between. Written as DNA, the CDR3 is TGTGCCAGCTCACCGAGCCTGAGTAATCAGCCCCAGCATTTT. Encoded protein: CASSPSLSNQPQHF.

The rearrangement uses TRBV11-2 and TRBJ2-1; 11 positions match TRBD2. CDR1 SGHAT and CDR2 FQNNGV come from the germline V gene. This CDR3 is 16 amino acids long. V lost 3 bases and J lost 4; bases outside the gene matches: 5. The CDR3 loop is CASSFPGTSGYNEQFF. CDR3 in DNA: TGTGCCAGCAGCTTCCCCGGGACTAGCGGATACAATGAGCAGTTCTTC. The entire variable domain, with the rest obtained from reference TRBV11-2 and TRBJ2-1, is as follows: EAGVAQSPRYKIIEKRQSVAFWCNPISGHATLYWYQQILGQGPKLLIQFQNNGVVDDSQLPKDRFSAERLKGVDSTLKIQPAKLEDSAVYLCASSFPGTSGYNEQFFGPGTRLTVL.

The CDR3: CASNLLGSSGSSYEQYF. In DNA form, the CDR3 reads TGTGCCAGCAATTTGCTCGGGAGTAGCGGGAGCTCCTACGAGCAGTACTTC. The rearrangement uses TRBV2 and TRBJ2-7; TRBD2 matches at 9 bases. This CDR3 has 17 amino acids. V trimming: 7 bases; J trimming: 0 bases; junction bases outside the gene matches: 13. Germline V lookup: CDR1 SNHLY, CDR2 FYNNEI.

The rearrangement links TRBV7-9 to TRBJ2-5; 8 bases are a match to TRBD1. The ends lost 4 bases at V and 9 bases at J; junction bases unmatched: 10. In germline, CDR1 is SEHNR, CDR2 FQNEAQ (reference sequence). CDR3 size: 14 residues. CDR3 bases: TGTGCCAGCAGCTCACCGGGACAGGTTATGGCCCAGTACTTC. Its translation is CASSSPGQVMAQYF. The variable domain in full, completed from reference TRBV7-9 and TRBJ2-5, reads DTGVSQNPRHKITKRGQNVTFRCDPISEHNRLYWYRQTLGQGPEFLTYFQNEAQLEKSRLLSDRFSAERPKGSFSTLEIQRTEQGDSAMYLCASSSPGQVMAQYFGPGTRLLVL.

The chain recombines TRBV19 with TRBJ1-5; a weak D match, TRBD1 (6 bases). This CDR3 contains 16 residues. Germline CDR1 and CDR2: LNHDA and SQIVND (reference sequence). V was shortened by 3 bases and J by 1 base, with 13 bases between the two germline ends. CDR3 in amino acids: CASSISGTNSNQPQHF. The CDR3 coding sequence is TGTGCCAGTAGTATTTCTGGGACAAACAGCAATCAGCCCCAGCATTTT.

This clone is a singleton in its sample. This chain joins TRBV10-3 and TRBJ1-3; D possibly corresponds to TRBD1 (6 bases). V dropped 2 bases and J dropped 0 bases, with 23 bases sitting between them. The CDR3 totals 20 residues. Germline V gives CDR1 ENHRY, CDR2 SYGVKD. This chain's CDR3 is CAISEPSGALGQLSGNTIYF. CDR3 coding DNA: TGTGCCATCAGTGAGCCGTCAGGAGCCCTCGGACAGCTCTCTGGAAACACCATATATTTT.

The rearrangement joins TRBV6-5 to TRBJ2-7; D is possibly TRBD2 (7 bases). This CDR3 region has 14 residues. V was shortened by 7 bases and J by 3 bases, with 16 bases between the two germline ends. Looked up from germline, CDR1 is MNHEY and CDR2 is SVGAGI. The CDR3 loop reads CASKTKGGGYEQYF. The CDR3 DNA sequence: TGTGCCAGCAAGACCAAAGGGGGGGGCTACGAGCAGTACTTC.

J is TRBJ2-5 and V is TRBV7-8, with 8 bases identical to TRBD1. This CDR3 has 16 amino acids. CDR1 is SGHVS and CDR2 is FQNEAQ in the germline V gene. The J segment lost 1 base and the V segment lost 3 bases, leaving 7 bases of the junction unmatched. The CDR3, as DNA: TGTGCCAGCAGCTTTGTCAGGGGGCAGGTCCAAGAGACCCAGTACTTC. This encodes CASSFVRGQVQETQYF.

This sequence joins TRBV30 and TRBJ2-2; possible D gene TRBD1, 5 bases. Deletions cut 3 bases from V and 6 bases from J, with 20 bases between. The CDR3 is 16 residues long. The V gene's germline CDR1 is GTSNPN and CDR2 SVGIG (reference sequence). The CDR3: CAWRNPGLRVSGELFF. In DNA, the CDR3 is TGTGCCTGGAGAAACCCCGGGCTCAGGGTGTCCGGGGAGCTGTTTTTT.

A single count supports this clone. The chain combines TRBV12-3 or TRBV12-4 with TRBJ1-5; D is unresolved. Trimming took 8 bases from V and 4 from J, leaving 9 bases between them. The CDR3 is 12 amino acids. The CDR3 DNA is TGTGCCAGCGGAAGCTATAATCAGCCCCAGCATTTT. This translates into CASGSYNQPQHF.

This clone was seen only a few times. V is TRBV30 and J is TRBJ1-6; D is possibly TRBD1 (5 bases). Trimming cost V 4 bases and J 2 bases, with 21 bases left between them. The CDR3 loop spans 18 amino acids. Germline V lookup: CDR1 GTSNPN, CDR2 SVGIG (reference sequence). CDR3 coding DNA: TGTGCCTGGACCCGGAGGGTACAGGTCCGGCCCTATAATTCACCCCTCCACTTT. It is translated as CAWTRRVQVRPYNSPLHF.

This sequence joins TRBV4-1 and TRBJ2-1, with D unclear. Trimming pared 3 bases from V and 7 bases from J, leaving 13 bases between. CDR1 MGHRA and CDR2 YSYEKL come from the germline V gene. CDR3 length: 14 residues. CDR3 in DNA: TGCGCCAGCAGCCAGCTGACATCGGAGAATGAGCAGTTCTTC. As protein: CASSQLTSENEQFF.

This rearrangement joins TRBV5-4 to TRBJ1-3; no firm D call. Germline-derived CDR1 and CDR2 are SGHNT and YYREEE (reference sequence). CDR3 size: 15 residues. Between the trimmed V and J ends, which lost 5 bases and 2 bases, there was a span of 14 bases. The CDR3 DNA follows: TGTGCCAGCAGTCGATCTACCGGGACTGGAAACACCATATATTTT. Translation: CASSRSTGTGNTIYF.

The chain is built from TRBV7-9 and TRBJ2-7; TRBD1 is a possible D gene (6 bases). With 3 bases removed from V and 1 base from J, the gap between germline ends came to 13 bases. The germline CDR1 and CDR2 sequences are SEHNR and FQNEAQ (reference sequence). The CDR3 is 15 residues long. CDR3 protein: CASSFPTGKSYEQYF. The DNA for the CDR3 is TGTGCCAGCAGCTTTCCGACAGGAAAGTCCTACGAGCAGTACTTC.

The chain couples TRBV6-5 to TRBJ2-3; a possible D gene is TRBD1 (6 bases). The V end was cut by 6 bases, the J end by 5 bases, with 18 bases between. This CDR3 has 15 amino acids. Germline V CDR1 and CDR2: MNHEY, SVGAGI. The CDR3 nucleotides are TGTGCCAGCAGCCCACTTGCAGGGGCCGGAGATACGCAGTATTTT. Protein: CASSPLAGAGDTQYF.

V gene TRBV19 combines with J gene TRBJ2-7; 7 nucleotides line up with TRBD1. The CDR3 length is 14 residues. J was trimmed by 2 bases and V by 6 bases; bases with no gene match: 7. CDR1 LNHDA and CDR2 SQIVND come from the germline V gene (reference sequence). The CDR3 bases are TGTGCCAGTAGCCGACAGGGCTTTACCTACGAGCAGTACTTC. Its protein is CASSRQGFTYEQYF.

Concerning this clone itself: Other DNA variants within this sample encode the same CDR3. This sequence joins TRBV28 and TRBJ1-5, with D tentatively TRBD1 (6 bases). The length of the CDR3 is 12 residues. CDR1 and CDR2 from the germline V gene are MDHEN and SYDVKM. V lost 9 bases and J 10 bases, leaving 16 bases between the germline ends. DNA of the CDR3: TGTGCCAGTTACAGGGTGGGACAACCCCAGCATTTT. Translation: CASYRVGQPQHF.

The chain employs TRBV7-3 and TRBJ2-1; D might be TRBD1 or TRBD2, each matching 5 bases. The germline CDR1 and CDR2 sequences are SGHTA and FQGTGA. The V end lost 6 bases, the J end lost 12 bases, and 18 bases lay between the germline ends. This CDR3 contains 13 residues. Here the CDR3 reads CASSRDRQGAQFF. The CDR3 DNA follows: TGTGCCAGCAGTCGGGACCGCCAGGGTGCGCAGTTCTTC.

The chain links TRBV24-1 to TRBJ2-3; 11 bases map to TRBD2. This CDR3 is 17 amino acids long. The J segment lost 8 bases and the V segment lost 2 bases, leaving 11 bases of the junction unmatched. Germline assignment: CDR1 KGHDR and CDR2 SFDVKD. The CDR3 DNA reads as TGTGCCACCAGTGATTCGGGTCTAGCGGGGGGCCGGGGTACGCAGTATTTT. It yields the protein CATSDSGLAGGRGTQYF.

V gene TRBV28 combines with J gene TRBJ2-2; 9 bases are shared with TRBD2. The CDR3 totals 16 residues. Germline V gene sequence: CDR1 MDHEN, CDR2 SYDVKM. The junction had 0 bases not matched to a gene; V was cut back by 1 base and J by 0 bases. CDR3 amino acids: CASSLSSGANTGELFF. CDR3 sequence (DNA): TGTGCCAGCAGTTTATCTAGCGGGGCGAACACCGGGGAGCTGTTTTTT.